The clone carrying this T cell receptor beta chain has only one observation. The entry originates in a study of blood T cell repertoires in COVID-19. Whole-study context: Samples of COVID-19 (acute and convalescent) were obtained from the United States, Italy and Spain. T cells, B-cell-depleted T cells, or PBMCs provided the cDNA or gDNA that served as material.

From germline, CDR1 is LNHDA and CDR2 SQIVND (reference sequence). The CDR3 length is 13 residues. Germline trimming cut 5 bases from V and 7 bases from J; bases unmatched to any gene: 7. Per the original methods: Nucleated cell counts were estimated from reference gene primer amplification. Libraries were prepared by immunoSEQ multiplex PCR; TCRdb keeps only in-frame clonotypes and omits some of them. V and J calls and clone size come straight from that table; D and trimming were deduced from the DNA. The repertoire holds roughly 260,000 clones, with about 87% as singletons. The chain is built from TRBV19 and TRBJ1-2; 7 bases are shared with TRBD1. The clonotype was recovered from a man in his 60s who had recovered from COVID-19. The sequencing input was peripheral blood. The CDR3 spells CASSQTTGFGYTF. CDR3 nucleotide sequence: TGTGCCAGTAGTCAAACGACAGGGTTTGGCTACACCTTC.